This TCR beta chain stems from a study of shared clonotypes between healthy human individuals. On this clone itself: Its target is not known.

Broader study findings: With a handful of donors compared, around 4.7% of naive CD4 clonotypes were shared. Estimated richness was generally greater in naive than memory subsets.

This CDR3 is 16 amino acids long. Losses at the gene ends were 4 bases for V and 4 bases for J; bases not matched to a gene: 10. Germline V lookup: CDR1 MDHEN, CDR2 SYDVKM. The authors' processing: Junction-only immunoSEQ data arrived without quality scores, meaning filtering differed. The assay was immunoSEQ multiplex PCR, and TCRdb's table has in-frame clones only and misses some. That table is the source of V, J and clone size, and D and trimming were worked out from the DNA. The sample lists 2.3 million or so clones, more than 80% seen once, with 0.35% to 0.5% in the top ten. Investigators divided CD4+ cells into CD45RA+ naive and CD45RA-negative memory subsets.

The V call is TRBV28, the J call TRBJ2-5; 9 bases are shared with TRBD2. The sample taken for sequencing was naive CD4+ T cells from PBMCs. Specified subset: CD45RA+ positively selected. The source of this sequence is a man aged 18 to 29 in good health. Some clones in this sample may be carry-over from other donors' samples. Here the CDR3 reads CASSSLAGVAVETQYF. The CDR3 bases are TGTGCCAGCAGTTCATTAGCGGGAGTGGCGGTAGAGACCCAGTACTTC.